A single sample is the source of the 26 T cell receptor beta chains below, sequenced in a study of blood T cell repertoires in COVID-19. The assay was immunoSEQ multiplex PCR, and TCRdb's table has in-frame clones only and misses some. This sample has 390,000 or so clones, with 90% found just once. The specimen sequenced was peripheral blood. The receptors come from a man younger than 35 with active or convalescent COVID-19.

This clone appeared a single time. This chain links TRBV6-5 with TRBJ1-5, with a possible D match to TRBD1 (6 bases). The CDR3 runs to 14 residues. Trimming removed 4 bases at V and 6 bases at J, with 13 bases between. CDR1 is MNHEY, CDR2 SVGAGI, per germline. The CDR3 DNA reads TGTGCCAGCAGTTCCCAGGGGAGAGGTCAGCCCCAGCATTTT. This translates into CASSSQGRGQPQHF.

V gene TRBV19 combines with J gene TRBJ1-5, with D perhaps TRBD1 (6 bases). V dropped 2 bases and J dropped 2 bases, with 10 bases sitting between them. Germline CDR1 and CDR2: LNHDA and SQIVND (reference sequence). CDR3 length equals 15 residues. CDR3 loop: CASSIMGAGNQPQHF. CDR3 DNA sequence: TGTGCCAGTAGTATAATGGGGGCTGGCAATCAGCCCCAGCATTTT.

The gene calls are TRBV11-2 and TRBJ2-7, with TRBD1 matching 12 bases. V trimming: 5 bases; J trimming: 6 bases; junction bases outside the gene matches: 5. CDR1 and CDR2 from the germline V gene are SGHAT and FQNNGV. The CDR3 runs 14 residues. CDR3 protein: CASSPGTGGGEQYF. The CDR3 DNA reads TGTGCCAGCAGCCCCGGGACAGGGGGCGGCGAGCAGTACTTC.

The chain employs TRBV27 and TRBJ2-7, with 7 bases aligning to TRBD2. The CDR3 sequence is 15 residues long. The ends lost 5 bases at V and 1 base at J; junction bases unmatched: 8. The germline gives CDR1 MNHEY, CDR2 SMNVEV (reference sequence). The CDR3 loop reads CASSLRWGGSYEQYF. Here the CDR3 DNA reads TGTGCCAGCAGTCTCCGATGGGGGGGGTCCTACGAGCAGTACTTC.

The chain has TRBV7-6 and TRBJ1-6; 9 bases align to TRBD1. The length of the CDR3 is 17 residues. The germline gives CDR1 SGHVS, CDR2 FNYEAQ. Trimming removed 1 base from V and 9 bases from J; junction bases left unmatched: 10. CDR3 amino acids: CASSLGRGDRDFSPLHF. Here the CDR3 DNA reads TGTGCCAGCAGCTTAGGGAGGGGGGACAGGGACTTTTCACCCCTCCACTTT.

The genes are TRBV19 and TRBJ1-2; 7 bases map to TRBD1. The trim removed 4 bases at V and 2 bases at J, leaving 7 bases unmatched. The CDR3 is 15 amino acids. Germline values: CDR1 LNHDA, CDR2 SQIVND (reference sequence). DNA of the CDR3: TGTGCCAGTAGTAGCGATAACAGGGGCAACTATGGCTACACCTTC. This translates into CASSSDNRGNYGYTF. Looking up the rest from reference TRBV19 and TRBJ1-2 gives the full variable domain: DGGITQSPKYLFRKEGQNVTLSCEQNLNHDAMYWYRQDPGQGLRLIYYSQIVNDFQKGDIAEGYSVSREKKESFPLTVTSAQKNPTAFYLCASSSDNRGNYGYTFGSGTRLTVV.

This rearrangement joins TRBV27 to TRBJ1-5; TRBD1 matches 7 bases. The germline V gene has CDR1 MNHEY and CDR2 SMNVEV (reference sequence). The CDR3 has 13 amino acids. V trimming: 4 bases; J trimming: 6 bases; junction bases outside the gene matches: 3. In DNA, the CDR3 is TGTGCCAGCAGTTCCACAGGGGTTCAGCCCCAGCATTTT. Protein sequence: CASSSTGVQPQHF.

This sequence joins TRBV19 and TRBJ1-2; TRBD1 is a possible D gene (6 bases). This CDR3 region has 14 residues. Germline V gene data show CDR1 as LNHDA and CDR2 as SQIVND (reference sequence). Trimming took off 3 bases at V and 4 bases at J, with 12 bases between the two ends. The CDR3 DNA is TGTGCCAGTAGTATTCGGGGGGCGCCCTATGGCTACACCTTC. Amino acids: CASSIRGAPYGYTF. Filled out from reference TRBV19 and TRBJ1-2, the complete variable domain reads DGGITQSPKYLFRKEGQNVTLSCEQNLNHDAMYWYRQDPGQGLRLIYYSQIVNDFQKGDIAEGYSVSREKKESFPLTVTSAQKNPTAFYLCASSIRGAPYGYTFGSGTRLTVV.

The rearrangement links TRBV29-1 to TRBJ1-1; possibly TRBD1 for D (5 bases). V shed 2 bases and J shed 1 base, with 17 bases lying between them. The CDR3 covers 16 residues. Germline lookup yields CDR1 SQVTM and CDR2 ANQGSEA. This CDR3 reads CSVEQGRGRANTEAFF. The CDR3 DNA is TGCAGCGTTGAACAGGGTAGAGGTCGGGCGAACACTGAAGCTTTCTTT.

This rearrangement joins TRBV3-1 (or the pseudogene TRBV3-2) to TRBJ1-2; TRBD1 might be the D (6 bases). The germline V gene has CDR1 LGHDT and CDR2 YNNKEL (reference sequence). Deletions cut 1 base from V and 5 bases from J, with 26 bases between. The CDR3 is 19 residues long. CDR3 region: CASSQGRGGADSFGYGYTF. DNA of the CDR3: TGTGCCAGCAGCCAAGGGCGGGGGGGCGCTGACTCTTTTGGTTATGGCTACACCTTC.

The chain joins TRBV6-2 or TRBV6-3 to TRBJ1-6; D may be TRBD1 (5 bases). Germline V gene lookup returns CDR1 MNHEY and CDR2 SVGEGT. The CDR3 runs 13 residues. V lost 8 bases and J lost 6, with 11 bases in between. CDR3 in DNA: TGTGCCAGCTGTTGGCAGGGTAATTCACCCCTCCACTTT. Translation: CASCWQGNSPLHF.

The chain uses TRBV10-2 and TRBJ2-7; D might be TRBD2 (5 bases). CDR1 is WSHSY, CDR2 SAAADI, per germline. V was trimmed by 8 bases and J by 1 base, leaving 9 bases between them. The CDR3 contains 12 residues. The CDR3 DNA reads as TGCGCCAGCGGACTGGGTTCCTACGAGCAGTACTTC. Its translation: CASGLGSYEQYF.

Here the CDR3 DNA reads TGTGCCAGCAGTTTATATTCAGGGGCCACAGATACGCAGTATTTT. Translated: CASSLYSGATDTQYF. V and J are TRBV6-5 and TRBJ2-3; tentatively, D is TRBD1 (6 bases). Germline CDR1 is MNHEY and CDR2 is SVGAGI. V lost 4 bases to trimming and J lost 2 bases, with 13 bases between them. This CDR3 is 15 amino acids long.

The chain uses TRBV5-6 and TRBJ2-3, with TRBD2 matching 8 bases. The J segment lost 1 base and the V segment lost 1 base, leaving 5 bases of the junction unmatched. The CDR3 is 16 amino acids. Germline CDR1 reads SGHDT; CDR2 reads YYEEEE. The CDR3 DNA is TGTGCCAGCAGCTTGCAGCGGGGGCTAGGCACAGATACGCAGTATTTT. Amino acid sequence: CASSLQRGLGTDTQYF. The variable domain in full, completed from reference TRBV5-6 and TRBJ2-3, reads DAGVTQSPTHLIKTRGQQVTLRCSPKSGHDTVSWYQQALGQGPQFIFQYYEEEERQRGNFPDRFSGHQFPNYSSELNVNALLLGDSALYLCASSLQRGLGTDTQYFGPGTRLTVL.

The V call is TRBV7-2, the J call TRBJ1-2; D might be TRBD1 (5 bases). Trimming cost V 8 bases and J 5 bases, with 9 bases left between them. Germline V gene data show CDR1 as SGHTA and CDR2 as FQGNSA. The CDR3 length is 11 residues. The CDR3 coding sequence is TGTGCCAGCTCCAGGGATTATGGCTACACCTTC. Translation: CASSRDYGYTF.

V and J are TRBV6-5 and TRBJ2-7; the match to TRBD2 covers 10 bases. After removal of 3 bases from V and 1 base from J, the junction contained 6 bases not matched to a gene. The germline V gene has CDR1 MNHEY and CDR2 SVGAGI. The CDR3 covers 16 residues. The CDR3 bases are TGTGCCAGCAGTTATTCCAGCGGGAGGGTATCCTACGAGCAGTACTTC. Translation: CASSYSSGRVSYEQYF.

CDR3 sequence: CASSLTSGKWNEQFF. In nucleotides, the CDR3 is TGTGCCAGCAGCTTAACTAGCGGGAAATGGAATGAGCAGTTCTTC. The rearrangement uses TRBV7-2 and TRBJ2-1; 10 bases line up with TRBD2. The CDR3 has 15 amino acids. Germline CDR1 is SGHTA and CDR2 is FQGNSA. V lost 2 bases and J lost 7; bases outside the gene matches: 5.

The rearrangement links TRBV4-1 to TRBJ1-1; 9 bases map to TRBD1. After removal of 1 base from V and 5 bases from J, the junction contained 8 bases not matched to a gene. CDR1 is MGHRA and CDR2 is YSYEKL in the germline V gene. The CDR3 spans 16 residues. The CDR3 nucleotides read TGCGCCAGCAGCCAAGTTTCCACAGGGGGCTGGACTGAAGCTTTCTTT. This sequence encodes CASSQVSTGGWTEAFF.

The chain is built from TRBV15 and TRBJ2-6, with no clear D. This CDR3 comprises 16 residues. Trimming cost V 3 bases and J 0 bases, with 9 bases left between them. From germline, CDR1 is LNHNV and CDR2 YYDKDF (reference sequence). The CDR3 DNA reads as TGTGCCACCAGCAGCCCAGGATTCTCTGGGGCCAACGTCCTGACTTTC. Its translation: CATSSPGFSGANVLTF.

The chain uses TRBV24-1 and TRBJ2-1; 7 nucleotides agree with TRBD1. The length of the CDR3 is 14 residues. Germline trimming cut 8 bases from V and 2 bases from J; bases unmatched to any gene: 5. The germline V gene encodes CDR1 KGHDR and CDR2 SFDVKD. In nucleotides, the CDR3 is TGTGCCACCACCGGACAGGAACCCTACAATGAGCAGTTCTTC. Residues: CATTGQEPYNEQFF.

This chain links TRBV5-6 with TRBJ2-1; TRBD2 matches 11 bases. This CDR3 is built from 15 residues. Losses at the gene ends were 3 bases for V and 4 bases for J; bases not matched to a gene: 3. Germline CDR1 is SGHDT and CDR2 is YYEEEE. The CDR3 loop is CASSSGLAAYNEQFF. The CDR3 region has the DNA TGTGCCAGCAGCTCGGGACTAGCGGCTTACAATGAGCAGTTCTTC.

This chain connects TRBV6-1 to TRBJ1-3; TRBD1 aligns across 9 bases. The trim removed 2 bases at V and 7 bases at J, leaving 9 bases unmatched. The CDR3 is made up of 16 amino acids. Germline values: CDR1 MNHNS, CDR2 SASEGT. The CDR3 DNA follows: TGTGCCAGCAGTGAACTACAGGGGGCTAGTCAGAACACCATATATTTT. Protein: CASSELQGASQNTIYF.

This sequence joins TRBV6-5 and TRBJ1-6; D is ambiguous. The CDR3 loop spans 13 amino acids. V was clipped by 2 bases and J by 10 bases, with 9 bases between them. Per germline, CDR1 MNHEY and CDR2 SVGAGI. For the CDR3, the DNA is TGTGCCAGCAGTTACCCTGGTAGCTCACCCCTCCACTTT. This codes for CASSYPGSSPLHF.

The chain carries TRBV18 and TRBJ2-1; 13 positions match TRBD2. Germline V gene data show CDR1 as KGHSH and CDR2 as LQKENI. The CDR3 is 15 residues long. Losses at the gene ends were 6 bases for V and 6 bases for J; bases not matched to a gene: 5. The CDR3 DNA sequence: TGTGCCAGCTCCGAGACTAGCGGGGGGCCCAATGAGCAGTTCTTC. The encoded protein is CASSETSGGPNEQFF.

This rearrangement joins TRBV14 to TRBJ1-2; D may be TRBD1 (5 bases). This CDR3 is 13 amino acids long. V shed 4 bases and J shed 4 bases, with 10 bases lying between them. Germline loops: CDR1 SGHDN, CDR2 FVKESK. The CDR3 region is CASSLGGAYGYTF. In DNA form, the CDR3 reads TGTGCCAGCAGCCTCGGGGGAGCCTATGGCTACACCTTC. The variable domain in full, with the rest retrieved from reference TRBV14 and TRBJ1-2, is EAGVTQFPSHSVIEKGQTVTLRCDPISGHDNLYWYRRVMGKEIKFLLHFVKESKQDESGMPNNRFLAERTGGTYSTLKVQPAELEDSGVYFCASSLGGAYGYTFGSGTRLTVV.

V is TRBV5-1 and J is TRBJ1-6, with 7 bases that match TRBD1. Losses at the gene ends were 0 bases for V and 13 bases for J; bases not matched to a gene: 7. CDR3 size: 14 residues. Germline-derived CDR1 and CDR2 are SGHRS and YFSETQ. CDR3 sequence: CASSLASGQSPLHF. CDR3 DNA: TGCGCCAGCAGCTTGGCCTCGGGACAGTCTCCCCTCCACTTT.